These T cell receptor beta chains were read from a single sample in a study of PD-1 blockade in classical Hodgkin lymphoma. The table came from immunoSEQ multiplex PCR; TCRdb's copy has only in-frame clones and leaves some out. The sample consists of just under 45,000 clones, approximately 70% of them appearing once. Material: peripheral blood mononuclear cells (PBMCs), obtained before the second cycle of nivolumab. The receptors come from a human donor with classical Hodgkin lymphoma. The CDR3 runs from the conserved cysteine through the conserved F or W. A D gene is named only where the DNA matches it firmly. Rows give clone size only sometimes, using once, few, many, or a class for an expanded clone.

j_gene | d_gene | abundance | v_gene | CDR3nt | CDR3aa
TRBJ2-5 | TRBD2 | . | TRBV7-2 | TGTGCCAGCAGATTAGCGGGGCTACAAGAGACCCAGTACTTC | CASRLAGLQETQYF
TRBJ2-6 | . | once | TRBV9 | TGTGCCAGCAGCCTCCCTAACGGGGGAGGGGCCAACGTCCTGACTTTC | CASSLPNGGGANVLTF
TRBJ1-4 | . | once | TRBV7-8 | TGTGCCAGCAGCTTAGCGGGGGGGGGAAAACTGTTTTTT | CASSLAGGGKLFF
TRBJ2-7 | TRBD2 | . | TRBV29-1 | TGCAGCGCAGGCACCCTGGGACTAGCGGCCCACGAGCAGTACTTC | CSAGTLGLAAHEQYF
TRBJ2-2 | TRBD1 | . | TRBV27 | TGTGCCAGCAGCGAACTGACAGGGGATAACATACTGAACACCGGGGAGCTGTTTTTT | CASSELTGDNILNTGELFF
TRBJ1-5 | . | . | TRBV19 | TGTGCCAGTAGTCCGACTGCCAATCAGCCCCAGCATTTT | CASSPTANQPQHF
TRBJ2-1 | TRBD1 | . | TRBV7-9 | TGTGCCAGCACCCCGGGACAGGGGCTGACGAATGAGCAGTTCTTC | CASTPGQGLTNEQFF
TRBJ2-5 | . | . | TRBV19 | TGTGCCAGTACGGACCCGACGAGAGAGACCCAGTACTTC | CASTDPTRETQYF
TRBJ1-4 | TRBD1 | . | TRBV28 | TGTGCCAGCAGGACAGGGTTAAATGAAAAACTGTTTTTT | CASRTGLNEKLFF
TRBJ1-2 | TRBD1 | . | TRBV5-4 | TGTGCCAGCAGCCCGGAGCGGACAGGGGTGGCCTATGGCTACACCTTC | CASSPERTGVAYGYTF
TRBJ1-4 | . | . | TRBV2 | TGTGCCAGCGGCCAGGCCAAAACAACTAGTGAAAAACTGTTTTTT | CASGQAKTTSEKLFF
TRBJ1-1 | . | few | TRBV7-9 | TGTGCCAGCAGCTTAGACGAGACCTATGAAGCTTTCTTT | CASSLDETYEAFF
TRBJ1-5 | TRBD1 | once | TRBV27 | TGTGCCAGCAGCTTAAATCTCGGTCGGGACAGGGGAATCAATCAGCCCCAGCATTTT | CASSLNLGRDRGINQPQHF
TRBJ1-2 | . | . | TRBV28 | TGTGCCAGCAGTTTGGGGCACAGCTATGGCTACACCTTC | CASSLGHSYGYTF
TRBJ2-2 | TRBD2 | . | TRBV9 | TGTGCCAGCAGCGTAGTGGGACTAGCGGCCACCGGGGAGCTGTTTTTT | CASSVVGLAATGELFF
TRBJ2-5 | . | . | TRBV27 | TGTGCCAGCAGTTTATCTCCCGTAAAAGAGACCCAGTACTTC | CASSLSPVKETQYF
TRBJ2-1 | . | . | TRBV12-5 | TGTGCTAGTGGTACGGCGGGGCATGAGCAGTTCTTC | CASGTAGHEQFF
TRBJ1-1 | . | . | TRBV27 | TGTGCCAGCAGTTTGGGGCTCATGGGGGCCACTGAAGCTTTCTTT | CASSLGLMGATEAFF
TRBJ2-5 | . | . | TRBV5-4 | TGTGCCAGCAGCGCGGGCGGGAATACTGCCGGACGAGAGACCCAGTACTTC | CASSAGGNTAGRETQYF
TRBJ1-3 | . | few | TRBV9 | TGTGCCAGCAGCCCCCTGGTGGGGCTTATCTCTGGAAACACCATATATTTT | CASSPLVGLISGNTIYF
TRBJ2-7 | . | once | TRBV7-2 | TGTGCCAGCAGCTTAGGTACCTACGGGGAGCAGTACTTC | CASSLGTYGEQYF
TRBJ2-3 | . | . | TRBV27 | TGTGCCAGCAGTCCCTATCTACATAGCACAGATACGCAGTATTTT | CASSPYLHSTDTQYF
TRBJ1-1 | . | once | TRBV7-9 | TGTGCCAGCAGCTTAGAGAGTACAGAAGCTTTCTTT | CASSLESTEAFF
TRBJ2-3 | . | . | TRBV27 | TGTGCCAGCAGTTTGGTTGGCCCCACAGATACGCAGTATTTT | CASSLVGPTDTQYF
TRBJ2-6 | . | . | TRBV11-3 | TGTGCCAGCAGCTTAGATAACCTAGCACGCCCTGGGGCCAACGTCCTGACTTTC | CASSLDNLARPGANVLTF
TRBJ1-1 | . | . | TRBV7-9 | TGTGCCAGCAGAGAGGTCCGGGGCGGAAAAACTGAAGCTTTCTTT | CASREVRGGKTEAFF
TRBJ2-5 | . | few | TRBV7-2 | TGTGCCAGCAGCTCCTCGGGACTCCAAGAGACCCAGTACTTC | CASSSSGLQETQYF
TRBJ1-4 | . | . | TRBV2 | TGTGCCAGCAGGCGGGGACGAGCAACTAATGAAAAACTGTTTTTT | CASRRGRATNEKLFF
TRBJ2-2 | TRBD1 | . | TRBV2 | TGTGCCAGCAGTGGGGACAGGGGGGGTTCCGGGGAGCTGTTTTTT | CASSGDRGGSGELFF
TRBJ1-4 | . | few | TRBV4-3 | TGCGCCAGCAGCCAAGATCGGCAAGCAACTAATGAAAAACTGTTTTTT | CASSQDRQATNEKLFF
TRBJ2-1 | . | once | TRBV7-8 | TGTGCCAGCAGCCAGGAACGGAGCGGGTCGAGCTCCTACAATGAGCAGTTCTTC | CASSQERSGSSSYNEQFF
TRBJ1-2 | . | few | TRBV4-2 | TGTGCCAGCAGCCAAGATATGCAGGGGAGGGTTGGCTACACCTTC | CASSQDMQGRVGYTF
TRBJ1-5 | TRBD1 | once | TRBV5-1 | TGCGCCAGCAGCCAGACAGGGCTTGGGGAGCCCCAGCATTTT | CASSQTGLGEPQHF
TRBJ2-1 | TRBD2 | . | TRBV7-6 | TGTGCCAGCAGCCCTCAAGCGGGGGGTACCAATGAGCAGTTCTTC | CASSPQAGGTNEQFF
TRBJ1-6 | . | . | TRBV7-2 | TGTGCCAGCAGCTTAGCTGCATCGGAGGATTCACCCCTCCACTTT | CASSLAASEDSPLHF
TRBJ1-2 | . | . | TRBV28 | TGTGCCAGCAGTTTAAGGAGTCGGATCTCTAACTATGGCTACACCTTC | CASSLRSRISNYGYTF
TRBJ2-2 | TRBD1 | . | TRBV9 | TGTGCCAGCAGTGAGAGGGGGGACAGGGTAAACACCGGGGAGCTGTTTTTT | CASSERGDRVNTGELFF
TRBJ2-1 | . | . | TRBV7-9 | TGTGCCAGCAGCTCCGAAAATACCGGGACTCAGCAGTTCTTC | CASSSENTGTQQFF
TRBJ1-3 | . | few | TRBV19 | TGTGCCAGTAGTATGGGAGGGACAACTGGAAACACCATATATTTT | CASSMGGTTGNTIYF
TRBJ2-5 | . | . | TRBV4-3 | TGCGCCAGCAGCCAAGATCGGGGCCGCGGGGAGACCCAGTACTTC | CASSQDRGRGETQYF
TRBJ1-5 | . | . | TRBV19 | TGTGCCAGTCGAAAAGGGTTCAATCAGCCCCAGCATTTT | CASRKGFNQPQHF
TRBJ2-1 | . | . | TRBV19 | TGTGCCAGTAGTATAGAGGGGGCGGCCCACAATGAGCAGTTCTTC | CASSIEGAAHNEQFF
TRBJ2-7 | . | . | TRBV5-1 | TGCGCCAGCAGATCCGGCCGGACTGGATCCTACGAGCAGTACTTC | CASRSGRTGSYEQYF
TRBJ2-3 | TRBD2 | . | TRBV7-3 | TGTGCCAGCAGCCTTAATGGGGGGGCAGATACGCAGTATTTT | CASSLNGGADTQYF
TRBJ2-1 | TRBD1 | once | TRBV15 | TGTGCCACCAGCAAAGGGGACAGCTATGAGCAGTTCTTC | CATSKGDSYEQFF
TRBJ2-7 | . | . | TRBV2 | TGTGCCAGCCGCGGGGAGGCCCTCTCCTACGAGCAGTACTTC | CASRGEALSYEQYF
TRBJ2-5 | TRBD1 | once | TRBV19 | TGTGCCAGTCGGGACAGGGCGGAAGAGACCCAGTACTTC | CASRDRAEETQYF
TRBJ1-4 | TRBD1 | . | TRBV5-1 | TGCGCCAGCAGCTTGGAGCCGGGACAGGGGACTGAAAAACTGTTTTTT | CASSLEPGQGTEKLFF
TRBJ1-1 | TRBD1 | . | TRBV6-5 | TGTGCCAGCAGCCCAGGGGGGAACACTGAAGCTTTCTTT | CASSPGGNTEAFF
TRBJ2-2 | . | . | TRBV4-2 | TGTGCCAGCAGCCAAGATAGGAAGCGGTTCGCGAACACCGGGGAGCTGTTTTTT | CASSQDRKRFANTGELFF
TRBJ2-7 | . | . | TRBV7-9 | TGTGCCAGCAGCTTAGCACGACCGGCGTCCTACGAGCAGTACTTC | CASSLARPASYEQYF
TRBJ2-7 | TRBD2 | . | TRBV28 | TGTGCCAGCAGTTTCCGCTCTAGCGGGAGACGCAGCGAGCAGTACTTC | CASSFRSSGRRSEQYF